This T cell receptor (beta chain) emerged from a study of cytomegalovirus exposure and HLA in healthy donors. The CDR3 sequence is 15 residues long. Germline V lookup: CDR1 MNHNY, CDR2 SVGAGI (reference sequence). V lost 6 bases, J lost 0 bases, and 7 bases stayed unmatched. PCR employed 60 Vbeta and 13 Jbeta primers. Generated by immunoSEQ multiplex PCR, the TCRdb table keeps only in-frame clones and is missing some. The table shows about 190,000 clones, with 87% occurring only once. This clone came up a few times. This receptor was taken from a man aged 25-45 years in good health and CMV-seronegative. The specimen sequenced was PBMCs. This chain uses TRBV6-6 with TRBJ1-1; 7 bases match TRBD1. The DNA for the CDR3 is TGTGCCAGCAGCAACGACAGGGTAATGAACACTGAAGCTTTCTTT. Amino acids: CASSNDRVMNTEAFF.